Each of the 8 T cell receptor beta chains below was sequenced from the same sample in a study of shared clonotypes between healthy human individuals. Measured with immunoSEQ multiplex PCR; TCRdb has only the in-frame clones, and not every one. This sample has about 2.4 million clones, with 90% to 95% found just once. The sequenced material came from naive CD4+ T cells from PBMCs. Subset denoted: CD45RA+ positively selected. Every receptor here comes from a young man in good health. Some clones in this sample may be carry-over from other donors' samples.

The J gene is TRBJ2-1, the V gene TRBV7-3, with D hard to call. The CDR3 has 13 amino acids. V gave up 5 bases and J gave up 6 bases, with 11 bases separating them. Germline CDR1 is SGHTA and CDR2 is FQGTGA. CDR3 sequence: CASSPSVGNEQFF. The CDR3 DNA reads as TGTGCCAGCAGCCCTTCAGTGGGCAATGAGCAGTTCTTC.

With respect to this clone: This same CDR3 is encoded by further DNA sequences in the sample. V and J are TRBV9 and TRBJ1-2; D is unresolved. CDR1 is SGDLS, CDR2 YYNGEE, per germline. V shed 0 bases and J shed 3 bases, with 6 bases lying between them. CDR3 length: 13 residues. The CDR3 bases are TGTGCCAGCAGCGTAGCAGGAGACTATGGCTACACCTTC. Translating gives CASSVAGDYGYTF.

The chain has TRBV2 and TRBJ2-7, with 7 bases that match TRBD1. The ends lost 9 bases at V and 2 bases at J; junction bases unmatched: 10. In germline, CDR1 is SNHLY, CDR2 FYNNEI. This CDR3 is 14 amino acids long. The CDR3 bases are TGTGCCAGTGACCTTCCGGGACAGACCTACGAGCAGTACTTC. It yields the protein CASDLPGQTYEQYF.

This sequence joins TRBV28 and TRBJ1-3; D call uncertain. Between the trimmed V and J ends, which lost 2 bases and 6 bases, there was a span of 5 bases. The CDR3 runs 12 residues. Germline V gene sequence: CDR1 MDHEN, CDR2 SYDVKM. The CDR3 here is CASSLASNTIYF. CDR3 nucleotide sequence: TGTGCCAGCAGTTTAGCATCAAACACCATATATTTT.

V usage is TRBV6-5 and J usage is TRBJ2-3; D remains ambiguous. The CDR3 is 14 amino acids. Germline V CDR1 and CDR2: MNHEY, SVGAGI. V lost 5 bases to trimming and J lost 4 bases, with 13 bases between them. CDR3 bases: TGTGCCAGCAGTCACCCAACCATCCCAGATACGCAGTATTTT. This sequence encodes CASSHPTIPDTQYF.

V and J are TRBV7-2 and TRBJ2-1, with 7 bases identical to TRBD1. CDR1 SGHTA and CDR2 FQGNSA come from the germline V gene. The CDR3 is made up of 15 amino acids. With V trimmed by 7 bases and J by 2 bases, 8 bases remained unmatched. DNA for the CDR3: TGTGCCAGCACCCCCCGGGACAGACCCTACAATGAGCAGTTCTTC. Residues: CASTPRDRPYNEQFF. Using reference TRBV7-2 and TRBJ2-1 for the parts outside the CDR3, the full variable domain is GAGVSQSPSNKVTEKGKDVELRCDPISGHTALYWYRQSLGQGLEFLIYFQGNSAPDKSGLPSDRFSAERTGGSVSTLTIQRTQQEDSAVYLCASTPRDRPYNEQFFGPGTRLTVL.

In the case of this clone: This specimen includes other DNA sequences encoding the same CDR3. The chain uses TRBV5-1 and TRBJ2-7; a possible D gene is TRBD1 (5 bases). Trimming took off 2 bases at V and 0 bases at J, with 9 bases between the two ends. Per germline, CDR1 SGHRS and CDR2 YFSETQ. The CDR3 runs 14 residues. The CDR3 here is CASSLQVSSYEQYF. The CDR3 region has the DNA TGCGCCAGCAGCTTACAGGTATCCTCCTACGAGCAGTACTTC.

This chain joins TRBV28 and TRBJ1-2; 8 bases agree with TRBD1. With V trimmed by 6 bases and J by 4 bases, 10 bases remained unmatched. This CDR3 region has 15 residues. Germline CDR1 MDHEN, CDR2 SYDVKM. The CDR3, as DNA: TGTGCCAGCAGCCCTCAGGGGGCCATCCTCTATGGCTACACCTTC. Protein: CASSPQGAILYGYTF.